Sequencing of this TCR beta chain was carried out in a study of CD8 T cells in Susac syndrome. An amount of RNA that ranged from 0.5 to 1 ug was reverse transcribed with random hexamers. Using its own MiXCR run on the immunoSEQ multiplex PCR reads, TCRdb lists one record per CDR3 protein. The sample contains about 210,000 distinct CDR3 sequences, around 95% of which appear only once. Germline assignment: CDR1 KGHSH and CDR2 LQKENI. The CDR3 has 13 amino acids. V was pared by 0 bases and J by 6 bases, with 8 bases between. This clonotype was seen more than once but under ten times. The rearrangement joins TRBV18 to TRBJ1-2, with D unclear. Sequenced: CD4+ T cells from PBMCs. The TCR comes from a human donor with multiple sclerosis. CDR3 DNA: TGTGCCAGCTCACCACCAGGCAGGAATGGCTACACCTTC. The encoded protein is CASSPPGRNGYTF.